The 28 T cell receptor beta chains presented below share a single source sample, sequenced in a study of blood T cell repertoires in COVID-19. Profiling relied on immunoSEQ multiplex PCR, and the TCRdb table lists in-frame clones only, not all of them. Found here are roughly 100,000 clones, nearly 90% of them singletons; the top ten hold around 3.3%. The sample was peripheral blood. These TCRs come from a middle-aged man in a cohort sampled during active COVID-19.

This clone was seen just once. The genes are TRBV6-5 and TRBJ1-1, with D maybe TRBD1 (6 bases). Germline lookup yields CDR1 MNHEY and CDR2 SVGAGI. V was trimmed by 5 bases and J by 0 bases, leaving 13 bases between them. The CDR3 is 15 residues long. This CDR3 is CASSPTGRMNTEAFF. The CDR3 DNA follows: TGTGCCAGCAGTCCGACAGGTAGGATGAACACTGAAGCTTTCTTT.

The genes are TRBV6-1 and TRBJ1-2, with 7 bases lining up with TRBD1. In germline, CDR1 is MNHNS, CDR2 SASEGT. The length of the CDR3 is 14 residues. The ends lost 3 bases at V and 8 bases at J; junction bases unmatched: 9. The CDR3, as DNA: TGTGCCAGCAGTGAGGTAACAGGGGTCGGAGGCTACACCTTC. This translates into CASSEVTGVGGYTF.

This sequence joins TRBV5-8 and TRBJ1-1, with D unclear. Germline CDR1 is SGHTS and CDR2 is YDEGEE. Trimming took 4 bases from V and 1 from J, leaving 8 bases between them. CDR3 length: 13 amino acids. The DNA of the CDR3 is TGTGCCAGCAGCATAGAGGGGAACACTGAAGCTTTCTTT. Translating it yields CASSIEGNTEAFF.

The CDR3, as DNA: TGCGCCAGCAGCCGACAACAGGGGGCGGATGAAAAACTGTTTTTT. This sequence encodes CASSRQQGADEKLFF. The chain combines TRBV5-1 with TRBJ1-4; 9 bases map to TRBD1. Germline values: CDR1 SGHRS, CDR2 YFSETQ. The CDR3 runs 15 residues. Trimming at V came to 4 bases and at J to 6 bases, leaving 7 bases not matched to a gene.

V usage is TRBV5-4 and J usage is TRBJ2-3, with D maybe TRBD1 (7 bases). CDR3 size: 15 residues. V was trimmed by 1 base and J by 5 bases, leaving 14 bases between them. Per germline, CDR1 SGHNT and CDR2 YYREEE (reference sequence). In DNA form, the CDR3 reads TGTGCCAGCAGCTTGATCGGAGGGGGCCGAGATACGCAGTATTTT. This gives the protein CASSLIGGGRDTQYF. The full variable domain, its missing parts supplied by reference TRBV5-4 and TRBJ2-3, is ETGVTQSPTHLIKTRGQQVTLRCSSQSGHNTVSWYQQALGQGPQFIFQYYREEENGRGNFPPRFSGLQFPNYSSELNVNALELDDSALYLCASSLIGGGRDTQYFGPGTRLTVL.

This clone was seen once. The chain joins TRBV27 to TRBJ2-7; 7 bases match TRBD1. The CDR3 consists of 16 residues. Per the germline V gene, CDR1 is MNHEY and CDR2 is SMNVEV (reference sequence). V shed 7 bases, J shed 5 bases, and the junction held 17 bases outside the gene matches. The CDR3 nucleotides are TGTGCCAGCACCATGATGCCGACAGGGCTCTTCCACGAGCAGTACTTC. It encodes CASTMMPTGLFHEQYF.

This sequence joins TRBV6-5 and TRBJ2-3; 9 positions match TRBD1. J lost 9 bases, V lost 5 bases, and 6 bases had no gene match. Germline V gene data show CDR1 as MNHEY and CDR2 as SVGAGI. The CDR3 extends over 13 amino acids. CDR3 bases: TGTGCCAGCAGTACACGGGACAGGGAGACGCAGTATTTT. Protein: CASSTRDRETQYF.

The chain is built from TRBV5-1 and TRBJ2-4, with D possibly being TRBD1 (5 bases). Germline V gene data show CDR1 as SGHRS and CDR2 as YFSETQ. Trimming shortened V by 2 bases and J by 2 bases, and 14 bases separated the two germline ends. The CDR3 runs 16 residues. The chain's CDR3 is CASSFTGTTSKNIQYF. CDR3 sequence (DNA): TGCGCCAGCAGCTTTACAGGTACTACCTCCAAAAACATTCAGTACTTC. Full variable domain (missing parts from reference TRBV5-1 and TRBJ2-4): KAGVTQTPRYLIKTRGQQVTLSCSPISGHRSVSWYQQTPGQGLQFLFEYFSETQRNKGNFPGRFSGRQFSNSRSEMNVSTLELGDSALYLCASSFTGTTSKNIQYFGAGTRLSVL.

V is TRBV6-2 or TRBV6-3 and J is TRBJ2-4; TRBD2 aligns across 9 bases. Looked up from germline, CDR1 is MNHEY and CDR2 is SVGEGT. The CDR3 has 15 residues. The ends lost 5 bases at V and 3 bases at J; junction bases unmatched: 5. The DNA of the CDR3 is TGTGCCAGCAGTCCGCGGGGGGGAGACAAAAACATTCAGTACTTC. Translation gives CASSPRGGDKNIQYF.

This clone was picked up one time. CDR3 nucleotide sequence: TGTGCCAGCAGCTTTGCCGGGGTGTTGAACACTGAAGCTTTCTTT. Amino acids: CASSFAGVLNTEAFF. The chain links TRBV5-6 to TRBJ1-1; D not resolved. Trimming shortened V by 2 bases and J by 0 bases, and 11 bases separated the two germline ends. Germline V gene data show CDR1 as SGHDT and CDR2 as YYEEEE. There are 15 residues in the CDR3.

The rearrangement links TRBV11-2 to TRBJ2-2; TRBD1 might be the D (6 bases). The CDR3 totals 16 residues. Deletions cut 8 bases from V and 3 bases from J, with 19 bases between. Germline CDR1 and CDR2: SGHAT and FQNNGV. The CDR3 DNA sequence: TGTGCCAGCCTCAAGAGACACGGACAGCACACCGGGGAGCTGTTTTTT. Amino acids: CASLKRHGQHTGELFF.

V usage is TRBV27 and J usage is TRBJ1-4; possible D gene TRBD1, 5 bases. Germline V gene sequence: CDR1 MNHEY, CDR2 SMNVEV (reference sequence). This CDR3 spans 15 amino acids. V was shortened by 4 bases and J by 2 bases, with 11 bases between the two germline ends. CDR3 in amino acids: CASSSMTETNEKLFF. CDR3 bases: TGTGCCAGCAGTTCCATGACAGAGACTAATGAAAAACTGTTTTTT.

In DNA, the CDR3 is TGCAGTGCTAGTAAGCCCAACACCGGGGAGCTGTTTTTT. This translates into CSASKPNTGELFF. The V and J genes are TRBV20-1 and TRBJ2-2; no clear D gene. The germline V gene encodes CDR1 DFQATT and CDR2 SNEGSKA (reference sequence). V dropped 3 bases and J dropped 2 bases, with 7 bases sitting between them. The CDR3 is 13 amino acids.

About this clone: Relative to the germline gene, one junction end is altered; a read error may explain this. The chain has TRBV5-4 and TRBJ1-3; the match to TRBD1 covers 8 bases. This CDR3 is built from 13 residues. CDR1 SGHNT and CDR2 YYREEE come from the germline V gene (reference sequence). Here the CDR3 DNA reads TGTGCCAGCAGCTTGGACCGACAGGGGATTATCCATTTT. The encoded protein is CASSLDRQGIIHF.

A single count supports this clone. The chain uses TRBV4-2 and TRBJ1-1, with D unresolved. Germline V CDR1 and CDR2: LGHNA, YNFKEQ. The CDR3 totals 13 residues. V dropped 0 bases and J dropped 8 bases, with 10 bases sitting between them. CDR3 loop: CASSQEVAIEAFF. In DNA form, the CDR3 reads TGTGCCAGCAGCCAAGAGGTCGCTATAGAAGCTTTCTTT.

This chain connects TRBV6-5 to TRBJ2-1; TRBD1 is a possible D gene (5 bases). V shed 6 bases and J shed 2 bases, with 14 bases lying between them. Germline-derived CDR1 and CDR2 are MNHEY and SVGAGI. The CDR3 is 15 residues long. As DNA, the CDR3 is TGTGCCAGCAGCCCGCAGGGTAACGCCTACAATGAGCAGTTCTTC. It translates to CASSPQGNAYNEQFF.

This clone appeared a few times. This chain uses TRBV6-2 or TRBV6-3 with TRBJ1-2, with 9 bases lining up with TRBD1. Germline CDR1 reads MNHEY; CDR2 reads SVGEGT. Trimming removed 5 bases from V and 6 bases from J; junction bases left unmatched: 7. The CDR3 has 14 amino acids. The CDR3, as DNA: TGTGCCAGCAGTCGTGGGACAGGGCGAGATGGCTACACCTTC. Its translation: CASSRGTGRDGYTF.

The V call is TRBV6-2 or TRBV6-3, the J call TRBJ2-4; a weak D match, TRBD1 (6 bases). The germline V gene has CDR1 MNHEY and CDR2 SVGEGT. The CDR3 is 16 amino acids. Deletions cut 0 bases from V and 1 base from J, with 10 bases between. CDR3 amino acids: CASSYSQGGAKNIQYF. DNA of the CDR3: TGTGCCAGCAGTTACTCGCAAGGGGGTGCCAAAAACATTCAGTACTTC.

This chain connects TRBV3-1 (or the pseudogene TRBV3-2) to TRBJ2-2, with 8 nucleotides matching TRBD2. J lost 6 bases, V lost 4 bases, and 10 bases had no gene match. CDR3 length: 16 residues. Germline CDR1 reads LGHDT; CDR2 reads YNNKEL (reference sequence). The CDR3 sequence: CASSPYGGAGAGELFF. The CDR3 DNA reads TGTGCCAGCAGCCCTTACGGGGGGGCAGGGGCCGGGGAGCTGTTTTTT.

This clone was seen only once. The chain employs TRBV5-5 and TRBJ1-4, with a weak D call TRBD1 (6 bases). The germline V gene has CDR1 SGHKS and CDR2 YYEKEE (reference sequence). Trimming removed 1 base from V and 5 bases from J, with 18 bases in between. The CDR3 covers 17 residues. CDR3 residues: CASSLTPLTGGNEKLFF. In DNA form, the CDR3 reads TGTGCCAGCAGCTTGACGCCACTGACAGGTGGAAATGAAAAACTGTTTTTT.

The chain recombines TRBV21-1 with TRBJ2-6; the table's TRBD1 call for D was not verified on the DNA. TRBV21-1 is described as a pseudogene. This CDR3 is 18 amino acids long. CDR3 coding DNA: TGTGCCAGCAGGACCGACAGGGGAATATATTCTGGGGCCAACGTCCTGACTTTC. The encoded protein is CASRTDRGIYSGANVLTF.

This chain connects TRBV5-1 to TRBJ2-5; maybe TRBD1 (6 bases). CDR3 length equals 13 residues. The ends were cut back, 4 bases at V and 4 bases at J, with 11 bases in the middle. Germline V gene lookup returns CDR1 SGHRS and CDR2 YFSETQ. The CDR3 loop reads CASSAGVGETQYF. The CDR3 DNA reads TGCGCCAGCAGCGCAGGGGTGGGAGAGACCCAGTACTTC. The full variable domain, its missing parts supplied by reference TRBV5-1 and TRBJ2-5, is KAGVTQTPRYLIKTRGQQVTLSCSPISGHRSVSWYQQTPGQGLQFLFEYFSETQRNKGNFPGRFSGRQFSNSRSEMNVSTLELGDSALYLCASSAGVGETQYFGPGTRLLVL.

The rearrangement joins TRBV2 to TRBJ2-7; unclear D gene. The CDR3 has 12 amino acids. V shed 6 bases and J shed 4 bases, with 10 bases lying between them. Germline V gives CDR1 SNHLY, CDR2 FYNNEI. This CDR3 is CASSATGYEQYV. The CDR3 nucleotides are TGTGCCAGCAGCGCAACCGGTTACGAGCAGTACGTC.

This chain uses TRBV6-1 with TRBJ2-5; the match to TRBD2 covers 11 bases. Germline-derived CDR1 and CDR2 are MNHNS and SASEGT. V lost 3 bases, J lost 2 bases, and 2 bases stayed unmatched. The CDR3 has 15 residues. The DNA for the CDR3 is TGTGCCAGCAGTGAGGGACTAGCGGCTCAAGAGACCCAGTACTTC. Translated: CASSEGLAAQETQYF.

The V and J genes are TRBV19 and TRBJ2-7; 11 positions match TRBD1. The germline CDR1 and CDR2 sequences are LNHDA and SQIVND (reference sequence). The trim removed 9 bases at V and 3 bases at J, leaving 10 bases unmatched. CDR3 length: 15 residues. DNA for the CDR3: TGTGCCAGCGCTAACACCGGGACAGGGGGCTACGAGCAGTACTTC. Protein sequence: CASANTGTGGYEQYF.

The genes are TRBV6-2 or TRBV6-3 and TRBJ2-2; the match to TRBD2 covers 11 bases. V shed 5 bases and J 0 bases; nucleotides not matched to a gene: 2. The CDR3 is 16 amino acids. Germline CDR1 is MNHEY and CDR2 is SVGEGT. CDR3 coding DNA: TGTGCCAGCAGTGTGACTAGCGGGGCGAACACCGGGGAGCTGTTTTTT. Encoded protein: CASSVTSGANTGELFF.

V is TRBV6-6 and J is TRBJ1-1, with D possibly TRBD1 on 6 matching bases. The CDR3 runs 14 residues. Germline-derived CDR1 and CDR2 are MNHNY and SVGAGI (reference sequence). The V end lost 5 bases, the J end lost 1 base, and 11 bases lay between the germline ends. CDR3 residues: CASSQGFANTEAFF. The CDR3 region has the DNA TGTGCCAGCAGTCAGGGGTTCGCGAACACTGAAGCTTTCTTT.

The chain carries TRBV4-3 and TRBJ2-3, with D possibly TRBD1 on 6 matching bases. This CDR3 is built from 13 residues. The V gene lost 8 bases and the J gene lost 4 bases, with 13 bases spanning the gap. Germline CDR1 LGHNA, CDR2 YSLEER. The CDR3 DNA reads as TGCGCCAGCGCCACAGGGTTCGCAGATACGCAGTATTTT. Translated: CASATGFADTQYF.